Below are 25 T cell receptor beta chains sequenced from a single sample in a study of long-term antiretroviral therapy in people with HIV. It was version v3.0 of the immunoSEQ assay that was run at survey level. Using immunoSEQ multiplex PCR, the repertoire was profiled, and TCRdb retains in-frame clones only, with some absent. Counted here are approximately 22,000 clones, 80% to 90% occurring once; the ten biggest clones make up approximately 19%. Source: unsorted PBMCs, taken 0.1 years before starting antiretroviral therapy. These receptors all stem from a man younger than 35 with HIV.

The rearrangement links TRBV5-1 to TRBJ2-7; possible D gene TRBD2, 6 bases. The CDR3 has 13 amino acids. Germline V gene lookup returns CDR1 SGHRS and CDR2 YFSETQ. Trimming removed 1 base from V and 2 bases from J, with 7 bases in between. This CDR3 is CASSLSGAYEQYF. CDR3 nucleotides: TGCGCCAGCAGCTTGTCGGGAGCCTACGAGCAGTACTTC.

The CDR3 sequence is CAIGKDRTGTTGELFF. CDR3 DNA: TGTGCCATCGGAAAAGATAGGACAGGGACGACCGGGGAGCTGTTTTTT. The gene calls are TRBV10-3 and TRBJ2-2; 8 positions agree with TRBD1. Trimming removed 8 bases from V and 5 bases from J; junction bases left unmatched: 13. The germline CDR1 and CDR2 sequences are ENHRY and SYGVKD. The CDR3 extends over 16 amino acids.

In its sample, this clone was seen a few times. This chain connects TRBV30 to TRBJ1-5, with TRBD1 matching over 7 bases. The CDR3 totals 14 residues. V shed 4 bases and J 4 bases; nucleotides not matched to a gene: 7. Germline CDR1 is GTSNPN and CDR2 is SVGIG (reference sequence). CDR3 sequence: CAWTRDSLNQPQHF. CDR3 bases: TGTGCCTGGACACGGGACAGCCTAAATCAGCCCCAGCATTTT.

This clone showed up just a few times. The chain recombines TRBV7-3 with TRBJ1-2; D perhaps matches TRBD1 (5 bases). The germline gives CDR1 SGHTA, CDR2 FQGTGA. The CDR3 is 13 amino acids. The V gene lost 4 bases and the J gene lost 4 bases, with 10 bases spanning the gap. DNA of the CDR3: TGTGCCAGCAGCTCCGGGACGGCCTATGGCTACACCTTC. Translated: CASSSGTAYGYTF. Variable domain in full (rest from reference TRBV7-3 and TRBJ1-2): GAGVSQTPSNKVTEKGKYVELRCDPISGHTALYWYRQSLGQGPEFLIYFQGTGAADDSGLPNDRFFAVRPEGSVSTLKIQRTERGDSAVYLCASSSGTAYGYTFGSGTRLTVV.

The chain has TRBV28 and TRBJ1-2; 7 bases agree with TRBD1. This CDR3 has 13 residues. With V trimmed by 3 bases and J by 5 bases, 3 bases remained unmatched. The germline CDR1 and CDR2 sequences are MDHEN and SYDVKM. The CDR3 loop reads CASSFPQGYGYTF. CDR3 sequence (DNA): TGTGCCAGCAGTTTTCCACAGGGGTATGGCTACACCTTC.

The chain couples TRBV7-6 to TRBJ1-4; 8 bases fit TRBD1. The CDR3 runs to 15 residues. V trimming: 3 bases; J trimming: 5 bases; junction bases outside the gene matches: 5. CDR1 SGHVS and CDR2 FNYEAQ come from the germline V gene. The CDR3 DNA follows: TGTGCCAGCAGCTTCGGGACAGGCCGAAATGAAAAACTGTTTTTT. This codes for CASSFGTGRNEKLFF.

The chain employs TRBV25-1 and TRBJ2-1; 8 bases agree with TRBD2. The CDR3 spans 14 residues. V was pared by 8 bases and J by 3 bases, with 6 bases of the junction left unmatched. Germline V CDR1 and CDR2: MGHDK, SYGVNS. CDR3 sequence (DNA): TGTGCCAGCCGATTACTAGCGGACTACAATGAGCAGTTCTTC. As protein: CASRLLADYNEQFF.

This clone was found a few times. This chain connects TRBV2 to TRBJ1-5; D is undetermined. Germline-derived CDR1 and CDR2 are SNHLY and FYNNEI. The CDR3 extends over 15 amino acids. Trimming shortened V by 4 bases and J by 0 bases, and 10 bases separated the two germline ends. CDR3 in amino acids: CASSVNGDSNQPQHF. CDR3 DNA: TGTGCCAGCAGTGTCAACGGGGATAGCAATCAGCCCCAGCATTTT.

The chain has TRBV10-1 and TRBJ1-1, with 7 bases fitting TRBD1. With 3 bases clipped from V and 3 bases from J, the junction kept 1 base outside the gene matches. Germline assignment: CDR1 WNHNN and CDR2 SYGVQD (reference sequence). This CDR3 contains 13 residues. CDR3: CASSEGQDTEAFF. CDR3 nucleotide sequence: TGCGCCAGCAGTGAAGGACAGGACACTGAAGCTTTCTTT.

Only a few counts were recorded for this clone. The CDR3 nucleotides are TGTGCCAGCAGCTTAAGCCCCAGTTACGAGCAGTACTTC. It encodes CASSLSPSYEQYF. V gene TRBV7-3 combines with J gene TRBJ2-7, with D uncertain. The CDR3 is 13 residues long. Trimming pared 1 base from V and 4 bases from J, leaving 8 bases between. Germline V gives CDR1 SGHTA, CDR2 FQGTGA.

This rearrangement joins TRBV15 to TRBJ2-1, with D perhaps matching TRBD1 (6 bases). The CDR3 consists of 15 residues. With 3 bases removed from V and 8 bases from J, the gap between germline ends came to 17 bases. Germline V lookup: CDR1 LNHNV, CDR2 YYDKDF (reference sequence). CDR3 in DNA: TGTGCCACCAGCAGCGCTTTAAACAGGGTCCATGAGCAGTTCTTC. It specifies CATSSALNRVHEQFF.

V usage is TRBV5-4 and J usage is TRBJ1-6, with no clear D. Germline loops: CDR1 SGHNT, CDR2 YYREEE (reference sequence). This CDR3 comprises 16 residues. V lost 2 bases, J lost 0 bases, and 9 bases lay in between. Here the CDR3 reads CASSLWESSYNSPLHF. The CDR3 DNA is TGTGCCAGCAGCTTATGGGAAAGCTCCTATAATTCACCCCTCCACTTT. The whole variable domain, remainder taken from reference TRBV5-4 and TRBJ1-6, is ETGVTQSPTHLIKTRGQQVTLRCSSQSGHNTVSWYQQALGQGPQFIFQYYREEENGRGNFPPRFSGLQFPNYSSELNVNALELDDSALYLCASSLWESSYNSPLHFGNGTRLTVT.

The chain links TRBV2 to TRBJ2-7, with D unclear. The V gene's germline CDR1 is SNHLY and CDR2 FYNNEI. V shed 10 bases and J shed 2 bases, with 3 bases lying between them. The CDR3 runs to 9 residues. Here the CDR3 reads CATTYEQYF. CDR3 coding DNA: TGTGCCACCACCTACGAGCAGTACTTC.

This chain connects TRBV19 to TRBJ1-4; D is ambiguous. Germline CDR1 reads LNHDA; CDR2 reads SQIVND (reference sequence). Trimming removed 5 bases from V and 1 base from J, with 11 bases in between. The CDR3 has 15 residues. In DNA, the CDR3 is TGTGCCAGTAGTTCCAGACCCGGAACTAATGAAAAACTGTTTTTT. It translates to CASSSRPGTNEKLFF.

CDR3 protein: CASSQEQGLYEQYF. CDR3 coding DNA: TGCGCCAGCAGCCAAGAACAGGGACTATACGAGCAGTACTTC. The V and J genes are TRBV4-1 and TRBJ2-7; D perhaps matches TRBD2 (7 bases). The CDR3 runs to 14 residues. From germline, CDR1 is MGHRA and CDR2 YSYEKL. Trimming removed 0 bases from V and 4 bases from J, with 10 bases in between.

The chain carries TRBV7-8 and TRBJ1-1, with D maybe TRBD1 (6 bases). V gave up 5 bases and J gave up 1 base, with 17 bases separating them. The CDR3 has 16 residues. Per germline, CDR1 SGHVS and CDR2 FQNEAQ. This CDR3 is CASSPRGGGANTEAFF. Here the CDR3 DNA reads TGTGCCAGCAGCCCACGAGGCGGGGGCGCGAACACTGAAGCTTTCTTT. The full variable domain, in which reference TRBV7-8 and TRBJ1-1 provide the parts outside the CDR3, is GAGVSQSPRYKVAKRGQDVALRCDPISGHVSLFWYQQALGQGPEFLTYFQNEAQLDKSGLPSDRFFAERPEGSVSTLKIQRTQQEDSAVYLCASSPRGGGANTEAFFGQGTRLTVV.

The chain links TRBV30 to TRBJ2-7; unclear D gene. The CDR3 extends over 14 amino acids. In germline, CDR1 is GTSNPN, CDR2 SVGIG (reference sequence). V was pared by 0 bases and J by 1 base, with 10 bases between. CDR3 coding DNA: TGTGCCTGGAGTGTTTGGCCAAATTCCTACGAGCAGTACTTC. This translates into CAWSVWPNSYEQYF.

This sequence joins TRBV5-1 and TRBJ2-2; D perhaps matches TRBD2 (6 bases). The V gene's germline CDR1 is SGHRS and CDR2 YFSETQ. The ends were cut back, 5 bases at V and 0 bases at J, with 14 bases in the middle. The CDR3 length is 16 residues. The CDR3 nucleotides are TGCGCCAGCAGGGGGCGGGGTTCTTCGAACACCGGGGAGCTGTTTTTT. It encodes CASRGRGSSNTGELFF.

This CDR3 reads CASRPPRDRRNQPQHF. In DNA, the CDR3 is TGTGCCAGCAGGCCTCCCCGGGACAGAAGGAATCAGCCCCAGCATTTT. The chain has TRBV6-6 and TRBJ1-5; 7 bases match TRBD1. The ends lost 6 bases at V and 4 bases at J; junction bases unmatched: 12. This CDR3 has 16 residues. Per the germline V gene, CDR1 is MNHNY and CDR2 is SVGAGI (reference sequence).

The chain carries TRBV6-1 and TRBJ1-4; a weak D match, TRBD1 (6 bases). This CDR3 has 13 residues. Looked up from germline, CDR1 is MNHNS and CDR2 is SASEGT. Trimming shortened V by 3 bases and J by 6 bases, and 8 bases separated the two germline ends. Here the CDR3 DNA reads TGTGCCAGCAGTGAGGGGGCGCATGAAAAACTGTTTTTT. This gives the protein CASSEGAHEKLFF.

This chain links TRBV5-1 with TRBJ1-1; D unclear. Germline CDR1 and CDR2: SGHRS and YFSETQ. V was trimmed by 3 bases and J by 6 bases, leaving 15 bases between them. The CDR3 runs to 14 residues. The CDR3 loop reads CASSYSPAAPEAFF. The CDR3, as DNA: TGCGCCAGCAGCTACTCTCCAGCTGCTCCTGAAGCTTTCTTT.

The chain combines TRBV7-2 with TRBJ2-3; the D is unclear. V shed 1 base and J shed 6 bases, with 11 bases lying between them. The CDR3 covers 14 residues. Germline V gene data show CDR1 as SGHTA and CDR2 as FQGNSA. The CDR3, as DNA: TGTGCCAGCAGCTTAGTGGTTTCTCAGGATACGCAGTATTTT. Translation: CASSLVVSQDTQYF.

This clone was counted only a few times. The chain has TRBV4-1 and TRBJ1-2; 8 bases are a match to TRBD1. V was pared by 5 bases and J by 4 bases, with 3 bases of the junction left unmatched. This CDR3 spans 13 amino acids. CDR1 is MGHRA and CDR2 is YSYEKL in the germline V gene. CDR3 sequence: CASSAGGGYGYTF. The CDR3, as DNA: TGCGCCAGCAGCGCAGGGGGCGGCTATGGCTACACCTTC.

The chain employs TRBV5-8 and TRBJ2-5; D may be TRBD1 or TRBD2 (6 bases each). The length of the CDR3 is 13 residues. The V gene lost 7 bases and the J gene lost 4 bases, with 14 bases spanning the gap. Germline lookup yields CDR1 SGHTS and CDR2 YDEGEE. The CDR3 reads CASGGDGGETQYF. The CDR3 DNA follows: TGTGCCAGCGGGGGCGACGGGGGAGAGACCCAGTACTTC.

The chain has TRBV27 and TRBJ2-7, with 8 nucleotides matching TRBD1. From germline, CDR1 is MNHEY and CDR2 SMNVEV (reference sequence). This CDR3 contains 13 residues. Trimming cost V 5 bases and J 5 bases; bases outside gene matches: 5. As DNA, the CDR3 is TGTGCCAGCAGTGTCACAGGGGGGCACGAGCAGTACTTC. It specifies CASSVTGGHEQYF.